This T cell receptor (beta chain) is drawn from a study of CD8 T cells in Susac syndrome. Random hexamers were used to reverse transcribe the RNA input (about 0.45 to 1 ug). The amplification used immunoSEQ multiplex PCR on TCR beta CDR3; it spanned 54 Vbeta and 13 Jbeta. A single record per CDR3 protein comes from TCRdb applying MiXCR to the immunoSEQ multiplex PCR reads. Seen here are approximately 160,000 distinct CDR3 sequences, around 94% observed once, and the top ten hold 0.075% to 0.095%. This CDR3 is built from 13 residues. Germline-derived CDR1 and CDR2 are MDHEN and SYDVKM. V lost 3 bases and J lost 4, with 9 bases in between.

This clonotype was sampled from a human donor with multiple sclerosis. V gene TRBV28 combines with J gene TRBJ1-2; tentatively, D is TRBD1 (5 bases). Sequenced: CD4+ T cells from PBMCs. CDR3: CASSFPQGYGYTF. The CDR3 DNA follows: TGTGCCAGCAGTTTCCCCCAGGGCTATGGCTACACCTTC.